This T cell receptor (beta chain) came from a study of T cell responses to AZD1222 COVID-19 vaccine. CDR1 MNHEY and CDR2 SVGAGI come from the germline V gene. The CDR3 is 11 residues long. With 10 bases removed from V and 4 bases from J, the gap between germline ends came to 8 bases. Details on this clone: Antigen: not known.

The protocol was immunoSEQ multiplex PCR, while the TCRdb copy is restricted to in-frame clones and leaves out a portion. Among 65,000 to 75,000 clones listed, about 85% were seen once. Study-wide results and caveats: Nearly half of unique spike-specific TCRs reportedly avoided B.1.351 and B.1.1.7 mutated regions. Seropositive AZD1222 recipients at baseline numbered only five or six.

Sequenced material: peripheral blood, taken on day 0 of AZD1222 vaccination. This TCR came from an adult in good health. This rearrangement joins TRBV6-5 to TRBJ1-5, with D uncertain. CDR3 loop: CANGRNQPQHF. CDR3 sequence (DNA): TGTGCCAACGGGAGGAATCAGCCCCAGCATTTT.